The clone carrying this T cell receptor beta chain was detected only once. This specimen belongs to a study of blood T cell repertoires in COVID-19. For the study at large: Sites in the United States, Italy and Spain provided acute and convalescent COVID-19 samples.

Methods used by the authors: Counts of nucleated cells, estimated from reference gene primer amplification, were obtained. The protocol was immunoSEQ multiplex PCR, while the TCRdb copy is restricted to in-frame clones and leaves out a portion. V, J and clone size were drawn from that table, and D and trimming were deduced from the DNA. The repertoire includes some 70,000 clones, around 83% of them detected once, and around 41% sits in the top ten. V was pared by 2 bases and J by 2 bases, with 13 bases of the junction left unmatched. This CDR3 region has 20 residues. CDR1 and CDR2 (germline): LGHDT, YNNKEL (reference sequence).

The TCR sequence derives from a man older than 75 with acute or convalescent COVID-19. The sequencing input was peripheral blood. The chain carries TRBV3-1 (or the pseudogene TRBV3-2) and TRBJ2-3, with 13 positions matching TRBD2. The DNA of the CDR3 is TGTGCCAGCAGCCAACCGGGACTAGCGGGGCTGGGGGGCCTCACAGATACGCAGTATTTT. Translated, it gives CASSQPGLAGLGGLTDTQYF.